This is a list of T cell receptor beta chains from one sample in a study of blood T cell repertoires in COVID-19. Clones were read by immunoSEQ multiplex PCR, and TCRdb kept only the in-frame ones, dropping some. The sample records approximately 170,000 clones, around 82% being singletons. The sample was peripheral blood. These TCRs come from a man between 60 and 75 years old who had recovered from COVID-19. CDR3s include the opening cysteine and the closing phenylalanine or tryptophan. Fields, in order: J gene, D gene, V gene, clone size, CDR3 protein, CDR3 DNA. D genes are given only for firm matches. Clone size is given for some rows only: seen once, a few or many times, or a class if the clone is expanded.

J gene: TRBJ2-1; D gene: TRBD2; V gene: TRBV5-1; clone size: NA; CDR3 protein: CASSLVGLAGVNEQFF; CDR3 DNA: TGCGCCAGCAGCTTGGTTGGGCTAGCGGGGGTCAATGAGCAGTTCTTC
J gene: TRBJ1-2; D gene: NA; V gene: TRBV28; clone size: NA; CDR3 protein: CASSLGATGEINYGYTF; CDR3 DNA: TGTGCCAGCAGTTTAGGGGCCACTGGGGAAATTAACTATGGCTACACCTTC
J gene: TRBJ2-5; D gene: NA; V gene: TRBV7-7; clone size: NA; CDR3 protein: CASSSQGFRETQYF; CDR3 DNA: TGTGCTAGCAGCTCGCAGGGGTTTAGAGAGACCCAGTACTTC
J gene: TRBJ2-5; D gene: NA; V gene: TRBV4-1; clone size: NA; CDR3 protein: CASSRNGQGQETQYF; CDR3 DNA: TGCGCCAGCAGCCGAAATGGGCAGGGCCAAGAGACCCAGTACTTC
J gene: TRBJ2-7; D gene: NA; V gene: TRBV28; clone size: NA; CDR3 protein: CASSFGGPGYEQYF; CDR3 DNA: TGTGCCAGCAGTTTCGGGGGTCCTGGGTACGAGCAGTACTTC
J gene: TRBJ2-7; D gene: TRBD1; V gene: TRBV12-5; clone size: NA; CDR3 protein: CASGPRAGGFEQYF; CDR3 DNA: TGTGCTAGTGGTCCCCGGGCAGGGGGCTTCGAGCAGTACTTC
J gene: TRBJ2-2; D gene: TRBD1; V gene: TRBV6-5; clone size: NA; CDR3 protein: CASSSQQGFSGELFF; CDR3 DNA: TGTGCCAGCAGTTCACAACAGGGGTTCTCCGGGGAGCTGTTTTTT
J gene: TRBJ1-2; D gene: NA; V gene: TRBV14; clone size: NA; CDR3 protein: CASSPVVNYGYTF; CDR3 DNA: TGTGCCAGCAGCCCAGTGGTTAACTATGGCTACACCTTC
J gene: TRBJ1-6; D gene: NA; V gene: TRBV9; clone size: NA; CDR3 protein: CASSVVGELGTPLHF; CDR3 DNA: TGTGCCAGCAGCGTAGTTGGGGAGTTAGGGACACCCCTCCACTTT
J gene: TRBJ2-5; D gene: NA; V gene: TRBV10-3; clone size: NA; CDR3 protein: CAISAGSQVETQYF; CDR3 DNA: TGTGCCATCAGCGCTGGATCCCAGGTGGAGACCCAGTACTTC
J gene: TRBJ1-3; D gene: NA; V gene: TRBV7-2; clone size: NA; CDR3 protein: CASTLSRDGNTIYF; CDR3 DNA: TGTGCCAGTACCCTCAGTCGGGATGGAAACACCATATATTTT
J gene: TRBJ1-3; D gene: NA; V gene: TRBV5-1; clone size: NA; CDR3 protein: CASSLQGTGNTIYF; CDR3 DNA: TGCGCCAGCAGCTTGCAGGGGACTGGAAACACCATATATTTT
J gene: TRBJ1-2; D gene: TRBD1; V gene: TRBV6-2/TRBV6-3; clone size: NA; CDR3 protein: CASSSADRVSSGYTF; CDR3 DNA: TGTGCCAGCAGCTCCGCGGACAGGGTTTCGAGTGGCTACACCTTC
J gene: TRBJ1-1; D gene: NA; V gene: TRBV6-1; clone size: few; CDR3 protein: CASSEPRADTEAFF; CDR3 DNA: TGTGCCAGCAGTGAACCCAGGGCGGATACTGAAGCTTTCTTT
J gene: TRBJ1-1; D gene: NA; V gene: TRBV7-2; clone size: NA; CDR3 protein: CASSLDQGSYPEAFF; CDR3 DNA: TGTGCCAGCAGCCTAGACCAGGGATCCTACCCAGAAGCTTTCTTT
J gene: TRBJ1-1; D gene: NA; V gene: TRBV7-9; clone size: NA; CDR3 protein: CASSLRGGVGTAFF; CDR3 DNA: TGTGCCAGCAGCTTACGAGGGGGTGTGGGGACGGCTTTCTTT
J gene: TRBJ1-5; D gene: NA; V gene: TRBV6-1; clone size: NA; CDR3 protein: CASSEQGHSNQPQHF; CDR3 DNA: TGTGCCAGCAGTGAACAGGGTCATAGCAATCAGCCCCAGCATTTT
J gene: TRBJ2-7; D gene: NA; V gene: TRBV30; clone size: once; CDR3 protein: CAWSVRGSYEQYF; CDR3 DNA: TGTGCCTGGAGTGTACGGGGGTCCTACGAGCAGTACTTC
J gene: TRBJ1-2; D gene: TRBD1; V gene: TRBV6-5; clone size: NA; CDR3 protein: CASSYLQGMVSGYTF; CDR3 DNA: TGTGCCAGCAGCTACCTACAGGGGATGGTGAGTGGCTACACCTTC
J gene: TRBJ1-6; D gene: NA; V gene: TRBV3-1/TRBV3-2; clone size: few; CDR3 protein: CASSQNSGGGEDSPLHF; CDR3 DNA: TGTGCCAGCAGCCAGAATTCTGGCGGGGGAGAAGATTCACCCCTCCACTTT
J gene: TRBJ1-1; D gene: TRBD1; V gene: TRBV27; clone size: NA; CDR3 protein: CASSKQGPNTEAFF; CDR3 DNA: TGTGCCAGCAGTAAACAGGGGCCGAACACTGAAGCTTTCTTT
J gene: TRBJ1-2; D gene: NA; V gene: TRBV29-1; clone size: NA; CDR3 protein: CSVEVRQRGYTF; CDR3 DNA: TGCAGCGTTGAAGTTAGGCAGAGGGGCTACACCTTC
J gene: TRBJ2-5; D gene: NA; V gene: TRBV10-2; clone size: once; CDR3 protein: CASSEWWGQGETQYF; CDR3 DNA: TGCGCCAGCAGTGAGTGGTGGGGGCAGGGAGAGACCCAGTACTTC
J gene: TRBJ2-3; D gene: TRBD2; V gene: TRBV5-1; clone size: NA; CDR3 protein: CASSLAPLSGGARTDTQYF; CDR3 DNA: TGCGCCAGCAGCTTGGCCCCCCTTAGCGGGGGGGCCCGCACAGATACGCAGTATTTT
J gene: TRBJ1-5; D gene: NA; V gene: TRBV7-2; clone size: NA; CDR3 protein: CASSLVVGQFSNQPQHF; CDR3 DNA: TGTGCCAGCAGCTTAGTAGTGGGGCAGTTCAGCAATCAGCCCCAGCATTTT
J gene: TRBJ2-3; D gene: NA; V gene: TRBV7-3; clone size: NA; CDR3 protein: CASSLSGTSTDTQYF; CDR3 DNA: TGTGCCAGCAGCTTAAGTGGGACTAGCACAGATACGCAGTATTTT
J gene: TRBJ1-1; D gene: NA; V gene: TRBV4-3; clone size: NA; CDR3 protein: CASSQITSGGWSTEAFF; CDR3 DNA: TGCGCCAGCAGCCAGATAACGAGCGGGGGATGGAGCACTGAAGCTTTCTTT
J gene: TRBJ2-3; D gene: NA; V gene: TRBV12-3/TRBV12-4; clone size: NA; CDR3 protein: CASSYEGRPQYF; CDR3 DNA: TGTGCCAGCAGTTATGAGGGTCGGCCGCAGTATTTT
J gene: TRBJ2-7; D gene: NA; V gene: TRBV6-5; clone size: NA; CDR3 protein: CASSYNRAYEQYF; CDR3 DNA: TGTGCCAGCAGTTACAACAGGGCCTACGAGCAGTACTTC
J gene: TRBJ1-2; D gene: NA; V gene: TRBV30; clone size: NA; CDR3 protein: CAWSADRVYGYTF; CDR3 DNA: TGTGCCTGGAGTGCGGACAGAGTATATGGCTACACCTTC
J gene: TRBJ2-6; D gene: TRBD1; V gene: TRBV7-2; clone size: NA; CDR3 protein: CASSLARTGGWPGANVLTF; CDR3 DNA: TGTGCCAGCAGCTTAGCGCGGACAGGGGGATGGCCTGGGGCCAACGTCCTGACTTTC
J gene: TRBJ1-1; D gene: NA; V gene: TRBV9; clone size: few; CDR3 protein: CASSPGQIYTEAFF; CDR3 DNA: TGTGCCAGCAGCCCTGGACAGATATACACTGAAGCTTTCTTT
J gene: TRBJ1-5; D gene: NA; V gene: TRBV10-3; clone size: NA; CDR3 protein: CAISEFEGTAGPQHF; CDR3 DNA: TGTGCCATCAGTGAGTTTGAGGGTACCGCCGGGCCCCAGCATTTT
J gene: TRBJ2-2; D gene: NA; V gene: TRBV4-2; clone size: NA; CDR3 protein: CASSQVRGGELFF; CDR3 DNA: TGTGCCAGCAGCCAAGTCAGGGGCGGGGAGCTGTTTTTT
J gene: TRBJ1-1; D gene: NA; V gene: TRBV29-1; clone size: NA; CDR3 protein: CSVETGHYLRPEAFF; CDR3 DNA: TGCAGCGTTGAGACAGGCCATTACTTAAGGCCCGAAGCTTTCTTT
J gene: TRBJ2-2; D gene: TRBD1; V gene: TRBV7-2; clone size: NA; CDR3 protein: CASSSISGTGYTGELFF; CDR3 DNA: TGTGCCAGCAGCTCCATATCCGGGACAGGCTACACCGGGGAGCTGTTTTTT
J gene: TRBJ1-4; D gene: TRBD1; V gene: TRBV9; clone size: few; CDR3 protein: CASSVLGTDNEKLFF; CDR3 DNA: TGTGCCAGCAGCGTCCTCGGGACAGATAATGAAAAACTGTTTTTT
J gene: TRBJ1-4; D gene: NA; V gene: TRBV5-1; clone size: NA; CDR3 protein: CASSLDTGNGGKLFF; CDR3 DNA: TGCGCCAGCAGCTTGGACACAGGGAATGGGGGAAAACTGTTTTTT
J gene: TRBJ2-7; D gene: NA; V gene: TRBV19; clone size: NA; CDR3 protein: CASSNSRGPTYEQYF; CDR3 DNA: TGTGCCAGTAGTAACTCCAGGGGCCCCACCTACGAGCAGTACTTC
J gene: TRBJ2-7; D gene: TRBD1; V gene: TRBV6-5; clone size: NA; CDR3 protein: CASRAGTVVSYEQYF; CDR3 DNA: TGTGCCAGCAGGGCCGGGACAGTTGTCTCCTACGAGCAGTACTTC
J gene: TRBJ2-3; D gene: TRBD2; V gene: TRBV7-8; clone size: NA; CDR3 protein: CASSLLSSGDSDTQYF; CDR3 DNA: TGTGCCAGCAGCTTATTGTCTAGCGGGGACTCAGATACGCAGTATTTT
J gene: TRBJ2-1; D gene: NA; V gene: TRBV10-3; clone size: NA; CDR3 protein: CAISALYGYNEQFF; CDR3 DNA: TGTGCCATCAGTGCTCTATACGGTTACAATGAGCAGTTCTTC
J gene: TRBJ2-3; D gene: NA; V gene: TRBV11-2; clone size: NA; CDR3 protein: CASSQGEDTDTQYF; CDR3 DNA: TGTGCCAGCAGCCAGGGGGAGGACACAGATACGCAGTATTTT
J gene: TRBJ2-5; D gene: TRBD2; V gene: TRBV9; clone size: once; CDR3 protein: CASSVGRAGGQETQYF; CDR3 DNA: TGTGCCAGCAGCGTAGGTCGAGCGGGGGGCCAAGAGACCCAGTACTTC
J gene: TRBJ2-7; D gene: NA; V gene: TRBV6-5; clone size: NA; CDR3 protein: CASSYSTTTFANEQYF; CDR3 DNA: TGTGCCAGCAGTTACTCGACGACTACCTTCGCGAACGAGCAGTACTTC
J gene: TRBJ1-2; D gene: NA; V gene: TRBV18; clone size: few; CDR3 protein: CASSPGGATYGYTF; CDR3 DNA: TGTGCCAGCTCACCGGGAGGGGCAACCTATGGCTACACCTTC